This TCR beta chain was obtained from a study of identical twins. Study-wide results and caveats: Among beta out-of-frame sequences, excess sharing between twins appeared weaker. Insertions were reduced in abundant cord blood beta clonotypes but not in memory repertoires.

Only a few counts were recorded for this clonotype. Its target is not known. Germline values: CDR1 LNHDA, CDR2 SQIVND (reference sequence). CDR3 length: 14 residues. V was clipped by 3 bases and J by 6 bases, with 12 bases between them. Template switching created a universal primer site, and the cDNA included unique molecular identifiers. MiXCR, run by TCRdb on the 5' RACE reads, gives a single entry per CDR3 protein. The sample includes just under 650,000 distinct CDR3 sequences, roughly 7.2% of them seen just once. These data were also reused for a study on yellow fever vaccine responses in identical twins.

The sample taken for sequencing was PBMCs. This chain uses TRBV19 with TRBJ2-1; D is uncertain. The source is a woman under 30 in good health. The CDR3 spells CASSIIGGRNEQFF. CDR3 bases: TGTGCCAGTAGTATTATCGGTGGACGCAATGAGCAGTTCTTC.